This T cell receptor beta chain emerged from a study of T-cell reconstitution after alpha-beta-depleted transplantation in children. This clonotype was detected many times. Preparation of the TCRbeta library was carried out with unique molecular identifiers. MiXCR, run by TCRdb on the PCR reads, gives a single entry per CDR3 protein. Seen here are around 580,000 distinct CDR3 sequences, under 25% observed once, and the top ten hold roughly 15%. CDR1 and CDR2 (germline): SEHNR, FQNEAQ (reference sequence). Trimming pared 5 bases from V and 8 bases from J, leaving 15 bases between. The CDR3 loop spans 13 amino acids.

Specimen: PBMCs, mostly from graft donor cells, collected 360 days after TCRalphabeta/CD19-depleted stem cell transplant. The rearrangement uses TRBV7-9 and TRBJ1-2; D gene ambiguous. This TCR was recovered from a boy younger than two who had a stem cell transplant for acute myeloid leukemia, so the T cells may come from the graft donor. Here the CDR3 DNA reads TGTGCCAGCAGCCCCTCGGAGGGAGCCGGCTACACCTTC. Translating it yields CASSPSEGAGYTF.